These T cell receptor beta chains were read from a single sample in a study of Ad26.COV2.S vaccination and SARS-CoV-2 variants. Assay used: immunoSEQ multiplex PCR; TCRdb lists only in-frame clones, some missing. The sample holds 250,000 or so clones, approximately 90% seen once. The material was peripheral blood, obtained in a trial of Ad26.COV2.S vaccine versus placebo. These receptors were taken from a person aged 18-60 years who received the Ad26.COV2.S COVID-19 vaccine or a placebo. CDR3s include the opening cysteine and the closing phenylalanine or tryptophan. Fields, in order: J gene, V gene, clone size, D gene, CDR3 DNA, CDR3 protein. D genes are given only for firm matches. For some rows the clone size is stated as once, few or many, or as a class when expanded; others skip it.

>TRBJ2-1|TRBV7-2|-|TRBD2
TGTGCCAGCAGCTTGACTAGCGATTACAATGAGCAGTTCTTC
CASSLTSDYNEQFF
>TRBJ2-1|TRBV9|-|TRBD2
TGTGCCAGCAGCCTCCGTAGCGGGAGTCCATACAATGAGCAGTTCTTC
CASSLRSGSPYNEQFF
>TRBJ2-3|TRBV5-6|-|TRBD2
TGTGCCAGCAGCCCCACGGGACTAGCGGTCACAGATACGCAGTATTTT
CASSPTGLAVTDTQYF
>TRBJ2-1|TRBV24-1|-|-
TGTGCCACCAGTGATGGGCTAGCGATGAGCTCCTACAATGAGCAGTTCTTC
CATSDGLAMSSYNEQFF
>TRBJ2-2|TRBV7-2|-|TRBD2
TGTGCCAGCAGCTCCTCCCCGGCGGGGGGATCCGGGGAGCTGTTTTTT
CASSSSPAGGSGELFF
>TRBJ1-5|TRBV2|many|-
TGTGCCAGCAGTGAAGACGGGGGATATCAGCCCCAGCATTTT
CASSEDGGYQPQHF
>TRBJ1-1|TRBV7-9|-|-
TGTGCCAGCAGCTTTACGTCAGGGTCGGCTGAAGCTTTCTTT
CASSFTSGSAEAFF
>TRBJ1-1|TRBV4-1|-|-
TGCGCCAGCAGCCAAGGGACACAGAAGAACACTGAAGCTTTCTTT
CASSQGTQKNTEAFF
>TRBJ2-2|TRBV5-1|-|-
TGCGCCAGCAGCTTGGCGGGACCTAACACCGGGGAGCTGTTTTTT
CASSLAGPNTGELFF
>TRBJ2-2|TRBV7-6|-|-
TGTGCCAGCAGCTTAGCAGGACCAGTAAGCGCGAACACCGGGGAGCTGTTTTTT
CASSLAGPVSANTGELFF
>TRBJ2-3|TRBV5-1|-|-
TGCGCCAGCAGCTCTCAGGGCACAGATACGCAGTATTTT
CASSSQGTDTQYF
>TRBJ2-3|TRBV4-1|-|-
TGCGCCAGCAGCCAAGGTGCAGGGGGCTTGAGCGGGAGGCCAGATACGCAGTATTTT
CASSQGAGGLSGRPDTQYF
>TRBJ1-2|TRBV6-4|few|-
TGTGCCAGCAGTCCAGAAGGGCCAGGAGCGGGCTATGGCTACACCTTC
CASSPEGPGAGYGYTF
>TRBJ2-2|TRBV11-2|-|-
TGTGCCAGCAGCTTAGATCTCCAAAACACCGGGGAGCTGTTTTTT
CASSLDLQNTGELFF
>TRBJ2-5|TRBV5-4|-|-
TGTGCCAGCAGCTTGCGGGCAGGGGAAGAGACCCAGTACTTC
CASSLRAGEETQYF
>TRBJ1-4|TRBV4-1|-|-
TGCGCCAGCAGCCAAGATAGTTGGGGACCGAGTAATGAAAAACTGTTTTTT
CASSQDSWGPSNEKLFF
>TRBJ2-5|TRBV6-4|-|TRBD1
TGTGCCAGCAGTCCGACAGGGGTCGGGGGTCTTCAAGAGACCCAGTACTTC
CASSPTGVGGLQETQYF
>TRBJ1-6|TRBV5-1|-|-
TGCGCCAGCAGCTTGGTACCGGGAGCCTTGATCTCACCCCTCCACTTT
CASSLVPGALISPLHF
>TRBJ2-1|TRBV6-4|few|TRBD2
TGTGCCAGCAGTGAGGGCGGGGGGACCTACAATGAGCAGTTCTTC
CASSEGGGTYNEQFF
>TRBJ1-5|TRBV4-1|-|-
TGCGCCAGCAGCCAGACAGTTGGAGATTATAGCAATCAGCCCCAGCATTTT
CASSQTVGDYSNQPQHF
>TRBJ2-5|TRBV5-1|-|TRBD1
TGCGCCAGCAGCTACTCGGGACAGAAAGAGACCCAGTACTTC
CASSYSGQKETQYF
>TRBJ1-2|TRBV6-2/TRBV6-3|once|TRBD1
TGTGCCAGCAGCGGGACAGCTTATGGCTACACCTTC
CASSGTAYGYTF
>TRBJ2-1|TRBV6-2/TRBV6-3|-|TRBD2
TGTGCCAGCAGTTACCCGAGGCCCGGGACTAGCGACAATGAGCAGTTCTTC
CASSYPRPGTSDNEQFF
>TRBJ1-1|TRBV12-3/TRBV12-4|-|-
TGTGCCAGCAGGTTGACTATAAACACTGAAGCTTTCTTT
CASRLTINTEAFF
>TRBJ2-6|TRBV5-4|-|-
TGTGCCAGCAGCTTTTGGGGGCATGGGGCCAACGTCCTGACTTTC
CASSFWGHGANVLTF
>TRBJ2-3|TRBV7-3|-|TRBD1
TGTGCCAGCAGCCCGACAGGGGGTCTAGGAGATACGCAGTATTTT
CASSPTGGLGDTQYF
>TRBJ1-5|TRBV30|-|-
TGTGCCTGGAGTGTACGTGGGAATCAGCCCCAGCATTTT
CAWSVRGNQPQHF
>TRBJ1-2|TRBV4-3|once|-
TGCGCCAGCAGCCTAAACGGGTTTTCTAACTATGGCTACACCTTC
CASSLNGFSNYGYTF
>TRBJ1-4|TRBV5-4|-|-
TGTGCCGCGGGCGTGGGAAATGAAAAACTGTTTTTT
CAAGVGNEKLFF
>TRBJ2-2|TRBV9|-|-
TGTGCCAGCAAAAGGACAGCCGCGAACACCGGGGAGCTGTTTTTT
CASKRTAANTGELFF
>TRBJ2-1|TRBV7-7|-|TRBD2
TGTGCCAGCAGCTTAAGTAGCGGGAGGGCCGGTGAGCAGTTCTTC
CASSLSSGRAGEQFF
>TRBJ2-1|TRBV11-3|-|TRBD2
TGTGCCAGCAGCTCGCAGGGACTAGCGGACGCTTACAATGAGCAGTTCTTC
CASSSQGLADAYNEQFF
>TRBJ1-5|TRBV19|few|-
TGTGCCAGTAGTATCGACCAAGGCCTTCAGCCCCAGCATTTT
CASSIDQGLQPQHF
>TRBJ2-3|TRBV7-6|few|-
TGTGCCAGCAGCTTAGGCACAGATACGCAGTATTTT
CASSLGTDTQYF
>TRBJ1-1|TRBV12-2|-|-
TGTGCAAGTCCCCTAACCGCTCGGGCCTCGAACACTGAAGCTTTCTTT
CASPLTARASNTEAFF
>TRBJ1-1|TRBV4-3|-|TRBD1
TGCGCCAGCAGCCTGGGACAGATGGGCACTGAAGCTTTCTTT
CASSLGQMGTEAFF
>TRBJ1-3|TRBV9|few|-
TGTGCCAGCAGCGTACCAGGAGGAAACACCATATATTTT
CASSVPGGNTIYF
>TRBJ1-1|TRBV9|-|-
TGTGCCAGCAGCCCAAGACACGGTAACACTGAAGCTTTCTTT
CASSPRHGNTEAFF
>TRBJ2-1|TRBV29-1|-|-
TGCAGCTCCATCGGGGGGCAGGTCTACAATGAGCAGTTCTTC
CSSIGGQVYNEQFF
>TRBJ1-2|TRBV18|once|-
TGTGCCAGCTCACAGGACTATGGCTACACCTTC
CASSQDYGYTF
>TRBJ2-5|TRBV4-2|-|TRBD2
TGTGCCAGCAGCCTGGGGAGGGGTTCGGGTAAGACCCAGTACTTC
CASSLGRGSGKTQYF
>TRBJ2-1|TRBV29-1|-|TRBD2
TGCAGCGTTGCCGGGACTAGCATCCACAATGAGCAGTTCTTC
CSVAGTSIHNEQFF
>TRBJ2-2|TRBV9|-|TRBD2
TGTGCCAGCAGAAGACTAGCGGGGCCACGCGGGACCGGGGAGCTGTTTTTT
CASRRLAGPRGTGELFF
>TRBJ2-1|TRBV2|-|-
TGTGCCAGCAGTGAAGCGCTTCTCGGTACGGGTTCCTACAATGAGCAGTTCTTC
CASSEALLGTGSYNEQFF
>TRBJ2-7|TRBV5-1|-|TRBD2
TGCGCCAGCAGCTTAATGACTAGCGGGGGAGGGCTCCGCTACGAGCAGTACTTC
CASSLMTSGGGLRYEQYF
>TRBJ2-5|TRBV7-3|-|TRBD1
TGTGCCAGCAGCCACGGACAGGAAGAGACCCAGTACTTC
CASSHGQEETQYF
>TRBJ2-1|TRBV28|once|TRBD2
TGTGCCAGCAGTTTGGGCCTCAGCGGGGGCTACAATGAGCAGTTCTTC
CASSLGLSGGYNEQFF
>TRBJ1-1|TRBV18|-|-
TGTGCCAGCTCACCACCGCAGCAAGCGGCTTTCTTT
CASSPPQQAAFF
>TRBJ2-7|TRBV18|many|-
TGTGCCAGCTCACCCGGACCACAGGGAACCCCTGCCTACGAGCAGTACTTC
CASSPGPQGTPAYEQYF
>TRBJ2-1|TRBV7-6|-|TRBD1
TGTGCCAGCAGCTCATTGATCAGGGGGAGTACATACAATGAGCAGTTCTTC
CASSSLIRGSTYNEQFF
>TRBJ2-7|TRBV9|-|-
TGTGCCAGCAGCGTCTGGGGAGGGGGCAAGGACGAGCAGTACTTC
CASSVWGGGKDEQYF
>TRBJ1-5|TRBV3-1/TRBV3-2|-|-
TGTGCCAGCAGCCAGGGCGGTTATAGCAATCAGCCCCAGCATTTT
CASSQGGYSNQPQHF
>TRBJ1-6|TRBV6-6|-|-
TGTGCCAGCAGTCTAACCGATCAGGGAATAGTCTCACCCCTCCACTTT
CASSLTDQGIVSPLHF
>TRBJ2-3|TRBV21-1|-|-
TGTGCCAGCATAGGACAGTTCAGCACAGATACGCAGTATTTT
CASIGQFSTDTQYF